This passage covers 9 T cell receptor beta chains from one sample sequenced in a study of T cells after yellow fever vaccination (dated by TCRdb to about 2019). Receptors were amplified or captured by 5' RACE. The data were produced on an Illumina HiSeq 2500. The public sequencing data were trimmed at Q25 with fastp and processed into clonotypes with MiXCR by TCRdb, which kept only in-frame beta chains. Rows merge per CDR3 protein into single entries with the most common DNA and genes. In all, the sample holds around 250,000 distinct CDR3 sequences, and about 7% of those were seen once. In total, the top ten clones hold over 0.65% of the sample. Per the publication, the treatment or condition label means: live attenuated yellow fever vaccine strain. The sequencing here drew on CD4+ T cells sorted from PBMCs, taken 15 days after the yellow fever booster vaccination. These receptor sequences come from a man under 40 who received the YFV17D yellow fever vaccine.

This clonotype was seen a few times. The rearrangement joins TRBV11-1 to TRBJ2-7; 15 bases are a match to TRBD2. This CDR3 comprises 22 residues. Trimming took 0 bases from V and 7 from J; bases not matched to a gene: 22. Germline CDR1 SGHAT, CDR2 FQDESV (reference sequence). DNA for the CDR3: TGTGCCAGCAGCTTAGCGGGTCTGGGACTAGCGGGAGGCCTAGGAGATACGTTGGAGCAGTACTTC. Its translation: CASSLAGLGLAGGLGDTLEQYF.

This clonotype has more than one count but fewer than ten. The V call is TRBV10-3, the J call TRBJ2-7; D is perhaps TRBD1 or TRBD2 (5 bases each). From germline, CDR1 is ENHRY and CDR2 SYGVKD. The CDR3 contains 16 residues. Trimming shortened V by 6 bases and J by 0 bases, and 18 bases separated the two germline ends. Here the CDR3 reads CAIRGTRDLSSYEQYF. DNA of the CDR3: TGTGCCATCAGAGGAACCCGGGACCTGAGCTCCTACGAGCAGTACTTC.

The chain uses TRBV20-1 and TRBJ2-1; maybe TRBD1 (6 bases). The CDR3 is 13 amino acids. Germline V gene data show CDR1 as DFQATT and CDR2 as SNEGSKA (reference sequence). V shed 3 bases and J shed 10 bases, with 16 bases lying between them. The CDR3 reads CSASRTVREEQFF. CDR3 DNA sequence: TGCAGTGCTAGCCGGACAGTTAGAGAAGAGCAGTTCTTC.

The gene calls are TRBV20-1 and TRBJ2-1; TRBD2 matches 7 bases. V trimming: 4 bases; J trimming: 1 base; junction bases outside the gene matches: 13. The length of the CDR3 is 17 residues. Germline CDR1 and CDR2: DFQATT and SNEGSKA (reference sequence). The CDR3 DNA follows: TGCAGTGCTACCCGGGCTAGCGGCAGGAGGTCCTACAATGAGCAGTTCTTC. Translated, it gives CSATRASGRRSYNEQFF.

The table lists this clonotype with a few counts. The chain joins TRBV5-1 to TRBJ2-2, with TRBD2 as a possible D gene (6 bases). The germline gives CDR1 SGHRS, CDR2 YFSETQ. CDR3 size: 16 residues. Trimming shortened V by 3 bases and J by 4 bases, and 16 bases separated the two germline ends. As DNA, the CDR3 is TGCGCCAGCAGCTCCCCAACCGGAGCGGGCACCGGGGAGCTGTTTTTT. It is translated as CASSSPTGAGTGELFF.

This chain joins TRBV20-1 and TRBJ2-5, with 7 bases lining up with TRBD2. CDR3 size: 15 residues. The V gene's germline CDR1 is DFQATT and CDR2 SNEGSKA (reference sequence). Losses at the gene ends were 3 bases for V and 5 bases for J; bases not matched to a gene: 12. CDR3 amino acids: CSARPGAGREETQYF. The CDR3 region has the DNA TGCAGTGCTAGGCCGGGAGCGGGACGGGAGGAGACCCAGTACTTC.

This clonotype was detected a few times. The chain joins TRBV5-1 to TRBJ1-5; D ambiguous. V was trimmed by 4 bases and J by 0 bases, leaving 11 bases between them. This CDR3 region has 15 residues. CDR1 is SGHRS and CDR2 is YFSETQ in the germline V gene. This CDR3 reads CASSKEGGSNQPQHF. CDR3 nucleotide sequence: TGCGCCAGCAGCAAAGAGGGTGGTAGCAATCAGCCCCAGCATTTT.

This clonotype was picked up a small number of times. V and J are TRBV5-1 and TRBJ2-3, with 10 nucleotides matching TRBD1. V shed 1 base, J shed 2 bases, and the junction held 4 bases outside the gene matches. The V gene's germline CDR1 is SGHRS and CDR2 YFSETQ. The CDR3 spans 16 residues. The CDR3 region has the DNA TGCGCCAGCAGCTTGTGGACAGGGGGTACCACAGATACGCAGTATTTT. As protein: CASSLWTGGTTDTQYF.

The gene calls are TRBV7-2 and TRBJ2-5, with D tentatively TRBD1 (6 bases). V lost 5 bases and J lost 1, with 11 bases in between. The CDR3 has 14 residues. CDR1 and CDR2 from the germline V gene are SGHTA and FQGNSA. CDR3 DNA: TGTGCCAGCAGCCGTCAACAGGGCCAAGAGACCCAGTACTTC. Amino acids: CASSRQQGQETQYF.